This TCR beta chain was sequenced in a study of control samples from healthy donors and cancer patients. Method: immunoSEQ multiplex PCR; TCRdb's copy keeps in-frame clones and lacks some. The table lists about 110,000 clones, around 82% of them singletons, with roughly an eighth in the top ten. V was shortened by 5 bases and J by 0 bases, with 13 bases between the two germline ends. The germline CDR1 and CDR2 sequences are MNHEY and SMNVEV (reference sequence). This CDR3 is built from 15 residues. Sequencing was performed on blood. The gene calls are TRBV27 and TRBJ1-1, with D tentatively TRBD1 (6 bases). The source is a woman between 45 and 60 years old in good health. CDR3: CASSDFGGLNTEAFF. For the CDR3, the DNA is TGTGCCAGCAGTGACTTCGGGGGGCTGAACACTGAAGCTTTCTTT.